This is a list of T cell receptor beta chains from one sample in a study of blood T cell repertoires in COVID-19. The method was immunoSEQ multiplex PCR; TCRdb's version includes in-frame clones alone and lacks a portion of them. Among roughly 250,000 clones listed, 82% were seen once. Sequencing used peripheral blood. Receptor source: a woman aged 80 or older with active or convalescent COVID-19. CDR3s include the opening cysteine and the closing phenylalanine or tryptophan. A D gene is named only where the DNA matches it firmly. Not every row has a clone size; where given, it reads once, few, many or a size class.

size: few; V: TRBV24-1; D: .; J: TRBJ1-3; CDR3: CATSDGGGSGNTIYF; DNA: TGTGCCACCAGTGATGGCGGGGGCTCTGGAAACACCATATATTTT
size: .; V: TRBV5-4; D: TRBD1; J: TRBJ2-7; CDR3: CASSFDGTAFYEQYF; DNA: TGTGCCAGCAGCTTCGATGGGACAGCCTTCTACGAGCAGTACTTC
size: .; V: TRBV6-2/TRBV6-3; D: .; J: TRBJ1-5; CDR3: CASSYSGGARDQPQHF; DNA: TGTGCCAGCAGTTACTCTGGGGGGGCGCGGGATCAGCCCCAGCATTTT
size: .; V: TRBV7-2; D: .; J: TRBJ2-7; CDR3: CASSLAWRGVDEQYF; DNA: TGTGCCAGCAGTTTAGCCTGGCGGGGTGTAGACGAGCAGTACTTC
size: .; V: TRBV29-1; D: TRBD1; J: TRBJ1-1; CDR3: CSATDRGLAFF; DNA: TGCAGCGCTACGGACAGGGGGCTAGCTTTCTTT
size: .; V: TRBV2; D: TRBD1; J: TRBJ1-2; CDR3: CASSGQGRRGYTF; DNA: TGTGCCAGCAGTGGACAGGGGAGGAGGGGCTACACCTTC
size: .; V: TRBV6-1; D: .; J: TRBJ1-1; CDR3: CASSEDRMNTEAFF; DNA: TGTGCCAGCAGTGAAGACAGAATGAACACTGAAGCTTTCTTT
size: .; V: TRBV2; D: TRBD1; J: TRBJ1-1; CDR3: CASTPGQRVEAFF; DNA: TGTGCCAGCACGCCGGGACAGCGAGTTGAAGCTTTCTTT
size: .; V: TRBV6-6; D: TRBD1; J: TRBJ2-5; CDR3: CASSYRGQGWETQYF; DNA: TGTGCCAGCAGTTACCGGGGACAGGGCTGGGAGACCCAGTACTTC
size: .; V: TRBV5-1; D: .; J: TRBJ1-1; CDR3: CASSLILETEAFF; DNA: TGCGCCAGCAGCTTAATATTGGAGACTGAAGCTTTCTTT
size: .; V: TRBV25-1; D: .; J: TRBJ2-7; CDR3: CASEEVYSYEQYF; DNA: TGTGCCAGCGAGGAAGTATACTCCTACGAGCAGTACTTC
size: few; V: TRBV28; D: TRBD2; J: TRBJ2-1; CDR3: CASSQMGLAGGPLGLKQFF; DNA: TGTGCCAGCAGTCAGATGGGACTAGCGGGAGGGCCCCTCGGGTTGAAGCAGTTCTTC
size: .; V: TRBV6-4; D: .; J: TRBJ1-1; CDR3: CASSLEGSQGSEAFF; DNA: TGTGCCAGCAGCCTCGAGGGCAGCCAAGGATCTGAAGCTTTCTTT
size: .; V: TRBV24-1; D: TRBD2; J: TRBJ2-5; CDR3: CATSDSASGGETQYF; DNA: TGTGCCACCAGTGATTCGGCTAGCGGAGGGGAGACCCAGTACTTC
size: .; V: TRBV29-1; D: TRBD1; J: TRBJ1-2; CDR3: CSAQGANTGVGGYTF; DNA: TGCAGCGCCCAGGGGGCCAATACAGGGGTTGGAGGCTACACCTTC
size: once; V: TRBV19; D: .; J: TRBJ1-2; CDR3: CASSPPANYGYTF; DNA: TGTGCCAGTAGTCCCCCAGCTAACTATGGCTACACCTTC
size: .; V: TRBV7-8; D: TRBD2; J: TRBJ2-1; CDR3: CASSLAAGGAYNEQFF; DNA: TGTGCCAGCAGCTTAGCCGCGGGGGGCGCCTACAATGAGCAGTTCTTC
size: .; V: TRBV7-8; D: .; J: TRBJ2-3; CDR3: CASSLGLAGTGTQYF; DNA: TGTGCCAGCAGCTTAGGCCTAGCCGGCACTGGTACGCAGTATTTT
size: .; V: TRBV29-1; D: .; J: TRBJ2-5; CDR3: CSVGTAAFQETQYF; DNA: TGCAGCGTTGGGACAGCCGCATTCCAAGAGACCCAGTACTTC
size: once; V: TRBV2; D: TRBD1; J: TRBJ2-1; CDR3: CASTRDRRNEQFF; DNA: TGTGCCAGCACCCGGGACAGGAGGAATGAGCAGTTCTTC
size: .; V: TRBV5-4; D: .; J: TRBJ1-4; CDR3: CASSTRQSTNEKLFF; DNA: TGTGCCAGCAGCACAAGACAGTCAACTAATGAAAAACTGTTTTTT
size: .; V: TRBV7-2; D: .; J: TRBJ1-5; CDR3: CASSLVATQPQHF; DNA: TGTGCCAGCAGCTTAGTAGCCACCCAGCCCCAGCATTTT